This TCR beta chain came from a study of lymphopenia after photon versus proton radiotherapy. V shed 5 bases and J 0 bases; nucleotides not matched to a gene: 9. Germline lookup yields CDR1 SGHTA and CDR2 FQGTGA. The CDR3 extends over 17 amino acids. The protocol was immunoSEQ multiplex PCR, while the TCRdb copy is restricted to in-frame clones and leaves out a portion. In the table there are about 28,000 clones, about four fifths of which are singletons. This receptor was obtained from a man aged 50-59 years with gastric cancer. Sequencing was performed on peripheral blood, taken from a patient treated with photon-based radiotherapy. The chain uses TRBV7-3 and TRBJ1-5; TRBD1 agrees at 8 bases. Here the CDR3 DNA reads TGTGCCAGCAGCCCCCAGGGGGCTCGTTTTAGCAATCAGCCCCAGCATTTT. It is translated as CASSPQGARFSNQPQHF.